This T cell receptor beta chain was sequenced for a study of regulatory T cells in long-lasting Graves disease. Across the whole study: Graves' patients, diagnosed recently, had received antithyroid drugs under 3 months.

The study, taken as a whole, reports: TCR diversity was lower in persistent Graves' patients (versus newly diagnosed ones).

CDR3 length equals 15 residues. The V gene lost 1 base and the J gene lost 5 bases, with 15 bases spanning the gap. Germline CDR1 SGHAT, CDR2 FQNNGV. Time point meaning: newly diagnosed GD, antithyroid drugs for less than 3 months. With RNA extracted from PBMCs as input, the TCR library was made. Construction of the TCR beta libraries employed iRepertoire HTBI primers in conjunction with Arm-PCR of CDR3 regions. TCRdb re-called the multiplex PCR reads through MiXCR, storing one row per CDR3 protein. The sample comprises more than 450,000 distinct CDR3 sequences, 15% to 20% of which are singletons, and 12% rests with the top ten. This clonotype was recorded at least ten times. Its target is unknown. The data were also submitted as part of a second study, on T cells in Graves' hyperthyroidism and ophthalmopathy. As that study records: On the basis of clinical symptoms, serum thyroxine and TRAb, thyroid ultrasound and orbital computed tomography, diagnoses were made. HTBI primers were employed in a first-round RT-PCR of the TCR CDR3.

The material sequenced was peripheral blood mononuclear cells (PBMCs), taken at new diagnosis, from a patient treated with antithyroid drugs. This sequence was found in a man aged 35 to 55 with Graves disease. The chain couples TRBV11-2 to TRBJ2-7; D is possibly TRBD2 (6 bases). The CDR3 reads CASSLGASETNEQYF. The CDR3 DNA is TGTGCCAGCAGCTTAGGGGCTAGCGAAACCAACGAGCAGTACTTC.